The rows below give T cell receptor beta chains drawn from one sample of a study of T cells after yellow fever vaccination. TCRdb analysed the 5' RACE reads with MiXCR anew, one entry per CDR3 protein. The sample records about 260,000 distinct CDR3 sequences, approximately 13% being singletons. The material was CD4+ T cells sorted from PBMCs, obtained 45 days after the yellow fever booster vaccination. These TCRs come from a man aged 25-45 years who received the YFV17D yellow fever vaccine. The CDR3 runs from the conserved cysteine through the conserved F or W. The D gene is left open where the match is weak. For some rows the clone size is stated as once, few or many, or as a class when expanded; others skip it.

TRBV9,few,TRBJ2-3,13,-,CASSVGSTDTQYF,TGTGCCAGCAGCGTAGGAAGCACAGATACGCAGTATTTT
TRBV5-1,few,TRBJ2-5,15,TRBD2,CASSSGLAHQETQYF,TGCGCCAGCAGCTCGGGACTAGCGCACCAAGAGACCCAGTACTTC
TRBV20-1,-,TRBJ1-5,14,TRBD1,CSARAGQGGKPQHF,TGCAGTGCTAGAGCTGGACAGGGAGGCAAGCCCCAGCATTTT
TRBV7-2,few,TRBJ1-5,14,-,CASSSDRSNQPQHF,TGTGCCAGCAGCTCCGACAGAAGCAATCAGCCCCAGCATTTT
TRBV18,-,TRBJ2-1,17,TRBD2,CASSHFQTSGRSGEQFF,TGTGCCAGCTCACATTTCCAGACTAGCGGGAGGTCGGGTGAGCAGTTCTTC
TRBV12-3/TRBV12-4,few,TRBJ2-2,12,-,CASSLYNGELFF,TGTGCCAGCAGTCTATACAACGGGGAGCTGTTTTTT
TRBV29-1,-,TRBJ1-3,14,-,CSVDGESSGNTIYF,TGCAGCGTTGATGGGGAGAGCTCTGGAAACACCATATATTTT
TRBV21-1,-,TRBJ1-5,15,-,CASPGSTKVYQPQHF,TGTGCCAGCCCGGGGAGCACAAAAGTTTATCAGCCCCAGCATTTT
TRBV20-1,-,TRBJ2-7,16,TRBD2,CSASEASGGFSYEQYF,TGCAGTGCTAGTGAGGCTAGCGGGGGGTTCTCCTACGAGCAGTACTTC
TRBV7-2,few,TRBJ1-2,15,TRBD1,CASSLTLTGGYGYTF,TGTGCCAGCAGCTTAACCTTGACAGGGGGCTATGGCTACACCTTC
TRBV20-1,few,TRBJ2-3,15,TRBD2,CSARPLAGGGDTQYF,TGCAGTGCTAGACCACTAGCGGGAGGGGGAGATACGCAGTATTTT
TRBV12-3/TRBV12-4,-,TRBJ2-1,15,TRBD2,CASSSSQGGYNEQFF,TGTGCCAGCAGTTCTAGCCAGGGAGGGTACAATGAGCAGTTCTTC
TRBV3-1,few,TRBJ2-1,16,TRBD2,CASSKATAGGYNEQFF,TGTGCCAGCAGCAAAGCCACGGCGGGGGGATACAATGAGCAGTTCTTC
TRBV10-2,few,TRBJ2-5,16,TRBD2,CASSPTSGSSRKTQYF,TGCGCCAGCAGTCCGACTAGCGGGAGTTCGAGGAAGACCCAGTACTTC
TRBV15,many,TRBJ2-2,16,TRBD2,CATSSQSGGVAGELFF,TGTGCCACCAGCAGTCAAAGCGGGGGAGTGGCCGGGGAGCTGTTTTTT
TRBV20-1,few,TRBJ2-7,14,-,CSASPVAPGGEQYF,TGCAGTGCTAGCCCAGTGGCCCCAGGAGGCGAGCAGTACTTC
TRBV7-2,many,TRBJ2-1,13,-,CASSRESGNEQFF,TGTGCCAGCAGTCGCGAAAGTGGTAATGAGCAGTTCTTC
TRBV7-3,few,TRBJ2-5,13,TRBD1,CASSTGGRETQYF,TGTGCCAGCAGCACAGGGGGGCGGGAGACCCAGTACTTC
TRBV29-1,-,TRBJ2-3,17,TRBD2,CSGQRLAGESSTDTQYF,TGCAGCGGTCAACGCCTAGCGGGAGAGTCTAGCACAGATACGCAGTATTTT
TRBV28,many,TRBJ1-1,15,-,CASSSPTAGYTEAFF,TGTGCCAGCAGTTCACCGACAGCGGGGTACACTGAAGCTTTCTTT
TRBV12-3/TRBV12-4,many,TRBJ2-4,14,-,CASSIGGYRNIQYF,TGTGCCAGCAGTATCGGGGGATATAGGAACATTCAGTACTTC
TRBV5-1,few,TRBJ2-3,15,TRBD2,CASSLTSGYTDTQYF,TGCGCCAGCAGCTTGACTAGCGGCTACACAGATACGCAGTATTTT
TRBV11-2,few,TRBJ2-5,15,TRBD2,CASSFAGGFRETQYF,TGTGCCAGCAGCTTTGCGGGAGGGTTTAGAGAGACCCAGTACTTC
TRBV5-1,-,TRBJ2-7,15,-,CASSSRGSSSYEQYF,TGCGCCAGCAGCTCCCGGGGGTCCAGCTCCTACGAGCAGTACTTC
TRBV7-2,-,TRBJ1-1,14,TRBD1,CASSLATGYTEAFF,TGTGCCAGCAGCTTAGCGACAGGGTACACTGAAGCTTTCTTT
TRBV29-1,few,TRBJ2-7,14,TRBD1,CSVVPPGQAYEQYF,TGCAGCGTGGTTCCACCGGGACAGGCCTACGAGCAGTACTTC
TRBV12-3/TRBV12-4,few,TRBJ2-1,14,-,CASSSGVSYNEQFF,TGTGCCAGCAGTTCTGGAGTATCGTACAATGAGCAGTTCTTC